The sequence of this T cell receptor beta chain was determined in a study of cytomegalovirus exposure and HLA in healthy donors. This clone has a handful of counts. PCR primers comprised 60 Vbeta and 13 Jbeta primers. The assay was immunoSEQ multiplex PCR, and TCRdb's table has in-frame clones only and misses some. The sample gives roughly 200,000 clones, about 9% of which show up once; less than 1.5% is in the top ten. The origin of this receptor is a woman younger than 45 in good health and CMV-seropositive. The sample taken for sequencing was PBMCs.

CDR3 sequence (DNA): TGTGCCAGCAGTTTAGGAGGGACAGACACAGATACGCAGTATTTT. Its translation: CASSLGGTDTDTQYF. The chain carries TRBV27 and TRBJ2-3; the D gene is possibly TRBD1 (7 bases). V was pared by 2 bases and J by 2 bases, with 11 bases between. Germline V CDR1 and CDR2: MNHEY, SMNVEV (reference sequence). CDR3 length: 15 amino acids.